The TCR beta chain described here comes from a study of cytomegalovirus exposure and HLA in healthy donors. Trimming at V came to 3 bases and at J to 6 bases, leaving 4 bases not matched to a gene. The CDR3 is 16 residues long. Per germline, CDR1 SGHNT and CDR2 YYREEE (reference sequence). The PCR ran on 60 Vbeta and 13 Jbeta primers. Sequencing was performed with immunoSEQ multiplex PCR; in TCRdb, only in-frame clones are kept and a portion is missing. The repertoire has approximately 120,000 clones, more than 70% of them found once; the top ten carry about 7%. Sequenced: PBMCs. The chain carries TRBV5-4 and TRBJ2-2, with 14 positions matching TRBD2. This TCR came from a woman in her twenties or thirties in good health and CMV-seropositive. Here the CDR3 reads CASSSGLAGVAGELFF. CDR3 sequence (DNA): TGTGCCAGCAGCTCGGGACTAGCGGGAGTGGCCGGGGAGCTGTTTTTT.